This entry concerns a single TCR beta chain. Its target is not known. Libraries were prepared by immunoSEQ multiplex PCR; TCRdb keeps only in-frame clonotypes and omits some of them. There are some 1,100,000 clones in the sample; around three quarters occur only once, and 0.52% lies in the top ten. Germline V lookup: CDR1 GTSNPN, CDR2 SVGIG (reference sequence). This CDR3 is built from 12 residues. Trimming removed 5 bases from V and 7 bases from J, with 14 bases in between. The sample originates from a study of shared clonotypes between healthy human individuals. Study results and limitations: Since donors were few, the genetic and exposure-history diversity represented was limited. When naive CD4 clonotypes were compared across a few donors, about 4.8% were shared.

Specimen: memory CD4+ T cells from PBMCs. The subset is: CD45RA-negative fraction. The receptor's source is a man in his late teens or twenties in good health. Some clones in this sample may be carry-over from other donors' samples. The rearrangement uses TRBV30 and TRBJ1-2, with D possibly being TRBD1 (5 bases). The CDR3 sequence: CAWGWGRGGYTF. The CDR3 bases are TGTGCCTGGGGCTGGGGTAGGGGTGGCTACACCTTC.